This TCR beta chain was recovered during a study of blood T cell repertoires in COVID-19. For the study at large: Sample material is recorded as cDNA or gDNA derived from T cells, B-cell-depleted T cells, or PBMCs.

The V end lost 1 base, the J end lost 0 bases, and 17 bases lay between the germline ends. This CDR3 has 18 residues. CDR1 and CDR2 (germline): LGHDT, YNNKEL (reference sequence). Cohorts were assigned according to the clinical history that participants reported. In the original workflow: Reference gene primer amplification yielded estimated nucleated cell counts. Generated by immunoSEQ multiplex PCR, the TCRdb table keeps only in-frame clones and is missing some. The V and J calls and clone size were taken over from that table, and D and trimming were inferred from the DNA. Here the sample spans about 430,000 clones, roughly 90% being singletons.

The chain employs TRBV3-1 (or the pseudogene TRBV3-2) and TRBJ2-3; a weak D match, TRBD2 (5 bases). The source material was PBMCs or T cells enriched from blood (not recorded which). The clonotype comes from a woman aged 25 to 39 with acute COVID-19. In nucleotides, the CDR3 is TGTGCCAGCAGCCAAGGGGATTTCACGGGGTGGAGCACAGATACGCAGTATTTT. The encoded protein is CASSQGDFTGWSTDTQYF.